These 20 T cell receptor beta chains were all obtained from the same sample, sequenced in a study of blood T cell repertoires in COVID-19. The protocol was immunoSEQ multiplex PCR, while the TCRdb copy is restricted to in-frame clones and leaves out a portion. The sample includes under 250,000 clones, 86% of them seen just once. Sequences were obtained from peripheral blood. The receptor set was obtained from an elderly woman with COVID-19, enrolled during active disease.

The chain joins TRBV9 to TRBJ1-4, with 8 bases aligning to TRBD1. Trimming cost V 0 bases and J 5 bases; bases outside gene matches: 3. The CDR3 is 15 amino acids. The germline V gene encodes CDR1 SGDLS and CDR2 YYNGEE. The CDR3 reads CASSVGAGGNEKLFF. As DNA, the CDR3 is TGTGCCAGCAGCGTAGGGGCAGGGGGCAATGAAAAACTGTTTTTT.

The CDR3 region is CASSLDPGGSSYEQYF. CDR3 nucleotides: TGTGCCAGCAGCTTGGACCCGGGGGGGAGCTCCTACGAGCAGTACTTC. V and J are TRBV5-6 and TRBJ2-7, with 8 bases matching TRBD2. J lost 0 bases, V lost 0 bases, and 5 bases had no gene match. Per the germline V gene, CDR1 is SGHDT and CDR2 is YYEEEE. The CDR3 spans 16 residues.

This clone appeared a single time. V usage is TRBV19 and J usage is TRBJ1-5; 7 bases align to TRBD1. Per the germline V gene, CDR1 is LNHDA and CDR2 is SQIVND (reference sequence). V was pared by 4 bases and J by 5 bases, with 8 bases of the junction left unmatched. CDR3 size: 15 residues. CDR3 sequence reads: CASSTQQGYDQPQHF. DNA for the CDR3: TGTGCCAGTAGTACTCAACAGGGGTACGATCAGCCCCAGCATTTT.

The CDR3 is CASRTSGYNEQFF. The CDR3 DNA follows: TGTGCCAGCCGGACTAGCGGCTACAATGAGCAGTTCTTC. The chain has TRBV12-3 or TRBV12-4 and TRBJ2-1; 10 nucleotides line up with TRBD2. Unmatched junction bases numbered 1, after V lost 8 bases and J lost 3 bases. CDR3 length equals 13 residues.

V and J are TRBV5-6 and TRBJ1-2; the match to TRBD1 covers 7 bases. The ends lost 3 bases at V and 8 bases at J; junction bases unmatched: 13. The length of the CDR3 is 15 residues. From germline, CDR1 is SGHDT and CDR2 YYEEEE. CDR3 loop: CASSSPGGGGNGYTF. In DNA form, the CDR3 reads TGTGCCAGCAGCTCCCCAGGTGGAGGGGGCAACGGCTACACCTTC. Together with reference TRBV5-6 and TRBJ1-2, the CDR3 gives the full variable domain: DAGVTQSPTHLIKTRGQQVTLRCSPKSGHDTVSWYQQALGQGPQFIFQYYEEEERQRGNFPDRFSGHQFPNYSSELNVNALLLGDSALYLCASSSPGGGGNGYTFGSGTRLTVV.

The chain has TRBV5-4 and TRBJ2-6; 8 positions match TRBD2. With V trimmed by 6 bases and J by 2 bases, 7 bases remained unmatched. CDR3 length equals 16 residues. Germline CDR1 reads SGHNT; CDR2 reads YYREEE (reference sequence). CDR3 sequence (DNA): TGTGCCAGCACCCTCGCGGGGGGAGCTGGGGCCAACGTCCTGACTTTC. Translated: CASTLAGGAGANVLTF.

This clone has only one observation. The chain recombines TRBV28 with TRBJ2-2; 8 nucleotides align to TRBD1. Germline V gene lookup returns CDR1 MDHEN and CDR2 SYDVKM. The CDR3 totals 15 residues. The trim removed 2 bases at V and 6 bases at J, leaving 5 bases unmatched. The CDR3 nucleotides are TGTGCCAGCAGTTTACACGGACAGGGATCCGGGGAGCTGTTTTTT. It translates to CASSLHGQGSGELFF.

The chain carries TRBV7-9 and TRBJ2-2; 7 bases match TRBD1. Germline loops: CDR1 SEHNR, CDR2 FQNEAQ (reference sequence). The CDR3 extends over 16 amino acids. Losses at the gene ends were 5 bases for V and 4 bases for J; bases not matched to a gene: 10. This chain's CDR3 is CASSLPTGTGTGELFF. For the CDR3, the DNA is TGTGCCAGCAGCCTCCCGACAGGGACGGGCACCGGGGAGCTGTTTTTT.

This clone was seen once. The rearrangement joins TRBV11-3 to TRBJ1-1; D gene unclear. This CDR3 region has 13 residues. Deletions cut 1 base from V and 2 bases from J, with 5 bases between. CDR1 SGHNT and CDR2 YENEEA come from the germline V gene. The CDR3, as DNA: TGTGCCAGCAGCTTAGTTCCAAACACTGAAGCTTTCTTT. This gives the protein CASSLVPNTEAFF.

This chain joins TRBV5-3 and TRBJ1-2, with 9 positions matching TRBD1. TRBV5-3 is recorded as an ORF, its role being uncertain. After removal of 4 bases from V and 5 bases from J, the junction contained 18 bases not matched to a gene. CDR3 length: 18 residues. CDR3 sequence reads: CARSRSVNRGRPFYGYTF. CDR3 DNA: TGTGCCAGAAGCAGATCTGTAAACAGGGGGCGGCCCTTTTATGGCTACACCTTC.

The chain joins TRBV6-5 to TRBJ1-2, with a tentative D call TRBD1 (5 bases). The CDR3 loop spans 11 amino acids. V was pared by 7 bases and J by 4 bases, with 7 bases between. The germline gives CDR1 MNHEY, CDR2 SVGAGI. The CDR3 sequence is CASTQGYGYTF. In DNA, the CDR3 is TGTGCCAGCACGCAGGGCTATGGCTACACCTTC.

The chain combines TRBV3-1 (or the pseudogene TRBV3-2) with TRBJ1-2; D may be TRBD1 (5 bases). The CDR3 has 14 amino acids. Germline-derived CDR1 and CDR2 are LGHDT and YNNKEL (reference sequence). V shed 1 base and J shed 3 bases, with 9 bases lying between them. The CDR3 sequence: CASSQGWGYYGYTF. DNA for the CDR3: TGTGCCAGCAGCCAAGGGTGGGGCTACTATGGCTACACCTTC.

This clone was picked up a small number of times. The rearrangement uses TRBV5-1 and TRBJ2-2, with D perhaps matching TRBD1 (7 bases). This CDR3 has 15 amino acids. V was cut by 4 bases and J by 3 bases, with 13 bases left in between. From germline, CDR1 is SGHRS and CDR2 YFSETQ. CDR3 sequence (DNA): TGCGCCAGCAGCGGAGGGGACAGATACACCGGGGAGCTGTTTTTT. Its protein is CASSGGDRYTGELFF.

This clone was observed a few times. The V gene is TRBV3-1 (or the pseudogene TRBV3-2), the J gene TRBJ2-5; a possible D gene is TRBD1 (6 bases). The CDR3 is 15 amino acids. In germline, CDR1 is LGHDT, CDR2 YNNKEL (reference sequence). V was pared by 2 bases and J by 5 bases, with 15 bases between. The CDR3 here is CASSQPGHPVETQYF. The CDR3 coding sequence is TGTGCCAGCAGCCAACCGGGACACCCCGTTGAGACCCAGTACTTC.

This chain links TRBV6-6 with TRBJ1-2, with unresolved D. This CDR3 has 11 amino acids. Germline V gene sequence: CDR1 MNHNY, CDR2 SVGAGI (reference sequence). Trimming removed 6 bases from V and 8 bases from J, with 10 bases in between. In DNA, the CDR3 is TGTGCCAGCAGGGAAGGGAGGGGCTACACCTTC. Translated: CASREGRGYTF.

The V gene is TRBV6-5, the J gene TRBJ1-6; D ambiguous. The CDR3 runs to 13 residues. The V gene's germline CDR1 is MNHEY and CDR2 SVGAGI. The V end lost 11 bases, the J end lost 10 bases, and 18 bases lay between the germline ends. The CDR3 loop reads CAAGKGSWSPLHF. CDR3 coding DNA: TGTGCCGCGGGGAAAGGGAGTTGGTCACCCCTCCACTTT.

The chain carries TRBV3-1 (or the pseudogene TRBV3-2) and TRBJ2-2; 8 bases align to TRBD2. The CDR3 is 15 residues long. Trimming removed 3 bases from V and 3 bases from J; junction bases left unmatched: 3. CDR1 LGHDT and CDR2 YNNKEL come from the germline V gene (reference sequence). The CDR3 reads CASSQGTRDTGELFF. The CDR3 nucleotides are TGTGCCAGCAGCCAGGGGACTAGGGACACCGGGGAGCTGTTTTTT.

The chain joins TRBV28 to TRBJ2-7; 7 bases agree with TRBD1. The V segment lost 6 bases and the J segment 2 bases; nucleotides outside the gene matches: 10. The CDR3 runs to 15 residues. Per germline, CDR1 MDHEN and CDR2 SYDVKM. CDR3 sequence reads: CASSLSVRGTYEQYF. In DNA form, the CDR3 reads TGTGCCAGCAGCCTCTCTGTCAGGGGGACCTACGAGCAGTACTTC.

The V gene is TRBV2, the J gene TRBJ2-4; weak D call: TRBD2 (5 bases). The germline V and J ends were trimmed by 7 bases and 2 bases, with 9 bases remaining between them. The CDR3 has 13 residues. Germline V lookup: CDR1 SNHLY, CDR2 FYNNEI. Here the CDR3 reads CASTEGTKNIQYF. CDR3 DNA: TGTGCCAGCACAGAGGGAACCAAAAACATTCAGTACTTC.

The chain employs TRBV24-1 and TRBJ2-5, with a possible D match to TRBD1 (6 bases). With 0 bases removed from V and 6 bases from J, the gap between germline ends came to 13 bases. The CDR3 is 15 residues long. Germline V lookup: CDR1 KGHDR, CDR2 SFDVKD. Here the CDR3 DNA reads TGTGCCACCAGTGATTTGGTGGACAGCGGAAAGACCCAGTACTTC. Encoded protein: CATSDLVDSGKTQYF.